This T cell receptor beta chain derives from a study of blood T cell repertoires in COVID-19. Study background: Donors in the United States, Italy and Spain gave samples during acute or convalescent COVID-19.

This CDR3 spans 15 amino acids. Germline-derived CDR1 and CDR2 are SGHTA and FQGNSA. V lost 6 bases, J lost 1 base, and 16 bases lay in between. In the original analysis: Estimates of nucleated cell counts were drawn from the amplification of reference gene primers. Only in-frame clones appear in the TCRdb table, and some are missing; sequencing was by immunoSEQ multiplex PCR. V and J calls and clone size are those listed in that table; D and trimming were worked out from the DNA. The table has under 200,000 clones, about 80% seen once; the top ten hold roughly 11%. The origin of this receptor is a man between 65 and 85 years old with active or convalescent COVID-19. Source material: peripheral blood. The chain couples TRBV7-2 to TRBJ2-7; D is possibly TRBD1 (8 bases). CDR3 DNA: TGTGCCAGCAGACCGGGGGGACAGGAGTCCTACGAGCAGTACTTC. Protein sequence: CASRPGGQESYEQYF.